In its sample, the clone carrying this TCR beta chain was seen once. Its matching antigen is unknown. Using immunoSEQ multiplex PCR, the repertoire was profiled, and TCRdb retains in-frame clones only, with some absent. This table holds around 62,000 clones, 88% found once. The data originate from a study of PD-L1 blockade in urothelial cancer. Whole-study context: Per blood sample, T cells had a median of about 150,000.

Time point given: peripheral blood 6 weeks after treatment start. The germline V gene encodes CDR1 SGDLS and CDR2 YYNGEE. The CDR3 sequence is 13 residues long. Deletions cut 3 bases from V and 0 bases from J, with 7 bases between. Findings and caveats of the study: Better survival was forecast by a pretreatment blood TCR clonality below the median.

The sequence was obtained from a man aged 55-75 years with urothelial cancer. The chain uses TRBV9 and TRBJ2-7; perhaps TRBD1 as D (6 bases). The specimen was PBMCs, collected around atezolizumab (anti-PD-L1) treatment. This chain's CDR3 is CASSDRDSYEQYF. For the CDR3, the DNA is TGTGCCAGCAGCGACAGGGACTCCTACGAGCAGTACTTC.